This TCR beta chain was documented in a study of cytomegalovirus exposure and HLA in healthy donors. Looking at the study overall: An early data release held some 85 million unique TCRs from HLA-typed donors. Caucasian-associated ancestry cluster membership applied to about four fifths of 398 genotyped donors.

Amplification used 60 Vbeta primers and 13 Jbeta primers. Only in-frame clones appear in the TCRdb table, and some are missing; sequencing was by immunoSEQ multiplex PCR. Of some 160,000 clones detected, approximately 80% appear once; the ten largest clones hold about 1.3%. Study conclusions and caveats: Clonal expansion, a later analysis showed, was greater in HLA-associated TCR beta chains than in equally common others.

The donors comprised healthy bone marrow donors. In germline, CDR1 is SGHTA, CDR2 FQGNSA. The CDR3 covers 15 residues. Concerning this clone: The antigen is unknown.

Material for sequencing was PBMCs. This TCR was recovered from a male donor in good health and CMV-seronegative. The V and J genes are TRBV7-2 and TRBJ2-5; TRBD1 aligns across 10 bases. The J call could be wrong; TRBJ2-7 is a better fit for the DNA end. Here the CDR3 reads CASSPGQGGFYEQYF. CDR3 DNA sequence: TGTGCCAGCAGCCCCGGACAGGGGGGCTTCTACGAGCAGTACTTC.